What follows describes a single T cell receptor (beta chain). The data belong to a study of T cells after somatic rescue of genetic block. V lost 0 bases and J lost 7, with 18 bases in between. The CDR3 has 17 residues. CDR1 and CDR2 from the germline V gene are ENHRY and SYGVKD. Assay: immunoSEQ multiplex PCR; the TCRdb copy retains only in-frame clones and omits some. The sample comprises around 50,000 clones, approximately 96% of which are singletons, and 0.075% to 0.095% rests with the top ten. This chain uses TRBV10-3 with TRBJ2-2; D is uncertain. This clonotype was sampled from a child younger than two. Material for sequencing was peripheral blood mononuclear cells (PBMCs). Here the CDR3 reads CAISESGLGIVSGELFF. CDR3 DNA sequence: TGTGCCATCAGTGAGTCGGGCCTAGGAATTGTCAGCGGGGAGCTGTTTTTT.